This T cell receptor beta chain was sequenced during a study of human T cells and chemical hapten exposure. Whole-study findings and limits: Patch test score was positively correlated with the counts of TCRs that had expanded at PT1.

As to time point: patch test 1, 2 weeks after DPC sensitization. Treatment of the sample: therapeutic diphenylcyclopropenone sensitization with weekly scalp DPC. Each patch-test visit's blood sample preceded patch application. TCRdb analysed the RACE reads with MiXCR anew, one entry per CDR3 protein. The sample contains nearly 80,000 distinct CDR3 sequences, around 10% of which appear only once. This clonotype was recorded many times. Its antigen is unknown. This CDR3 comprises 14 residues. V was clipped by 3 bases and J by 5 bases; unmatched bases: 5. This sequence joins TRBV12-3 or TRBV12-4 and TRBJ2-3, with TRBD1 identical over 7 bases. This receptor was obtained from a woman between 50 and 59 years old with alopecia areata. Some clones in this sample may be carry-over from other donors' samples. The sequencing here drew on whole blood, taken in connection with sensitization to the hapten diphenylcyclopropenone (DPC). The CDR3 coding sequence is TGTGCCAGCAGTTTCGGGACAGCTATAGATACGCAGTATTTT. It translates to CASSFGTAIDTQYF.